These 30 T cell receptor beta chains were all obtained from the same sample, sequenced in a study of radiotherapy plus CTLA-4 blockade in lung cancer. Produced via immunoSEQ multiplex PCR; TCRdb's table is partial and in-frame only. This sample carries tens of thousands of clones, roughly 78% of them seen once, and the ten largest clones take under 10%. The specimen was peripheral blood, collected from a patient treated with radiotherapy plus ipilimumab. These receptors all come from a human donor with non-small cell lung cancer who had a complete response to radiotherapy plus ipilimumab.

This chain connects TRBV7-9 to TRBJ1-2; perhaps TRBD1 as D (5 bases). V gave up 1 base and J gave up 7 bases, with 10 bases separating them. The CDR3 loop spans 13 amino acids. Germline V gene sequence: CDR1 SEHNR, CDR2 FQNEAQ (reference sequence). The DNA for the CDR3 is TGTGCCAGCAGCTTAGGCAGGGACGGTGGCTACACCTTC. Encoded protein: CASSLGRDGGYTF.

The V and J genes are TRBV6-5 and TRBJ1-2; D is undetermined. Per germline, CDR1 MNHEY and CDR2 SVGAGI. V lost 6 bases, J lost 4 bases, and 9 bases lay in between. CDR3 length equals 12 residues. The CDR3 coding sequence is TGTGCCAGCAGACCTAGTTTCTATGGCTACACCTTC. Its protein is CASRPSFYGYTF.

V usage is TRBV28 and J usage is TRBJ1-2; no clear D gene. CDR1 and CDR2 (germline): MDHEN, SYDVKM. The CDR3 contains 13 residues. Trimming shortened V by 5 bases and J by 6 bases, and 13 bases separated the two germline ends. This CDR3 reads CASSTPSSNGYTF. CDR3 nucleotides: TGTGCCAGCAGTACCCCGTCTTCGAATGGCTACACCTTC.

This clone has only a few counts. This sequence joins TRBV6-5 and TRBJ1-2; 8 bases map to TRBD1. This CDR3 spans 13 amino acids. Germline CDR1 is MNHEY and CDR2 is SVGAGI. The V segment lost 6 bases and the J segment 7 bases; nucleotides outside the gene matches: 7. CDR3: CASSRQGWGGYTF. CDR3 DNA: TGTGCCAGCAGCAGACAGGGGTGGGGTGGCTACACCTTC.

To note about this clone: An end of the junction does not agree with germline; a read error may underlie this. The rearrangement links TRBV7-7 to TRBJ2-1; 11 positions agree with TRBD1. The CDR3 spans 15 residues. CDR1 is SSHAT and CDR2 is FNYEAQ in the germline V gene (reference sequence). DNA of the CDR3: TGTGCTAGCAGCTTCGGACAGGGGGCATACAATGAGCAGTTCTTC. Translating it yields CASSFGQGAYNEQFF. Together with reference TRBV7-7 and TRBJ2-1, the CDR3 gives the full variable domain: GAGVSQSPRYKVTKRGQDVTLRCDPISSHATLYWYQQALGQGPEFLTYFNYEAQPDKSGLPSDRFSAERPEGSISTLTIQRTEQRDSAMYRCASSFGQGAYNEQFFGPGTRLTVL.

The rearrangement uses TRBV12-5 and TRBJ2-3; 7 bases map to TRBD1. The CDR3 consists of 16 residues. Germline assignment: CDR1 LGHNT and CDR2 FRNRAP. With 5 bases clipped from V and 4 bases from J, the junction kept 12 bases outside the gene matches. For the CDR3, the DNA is TGTGCTAGTGGTCTACCTCCAGGGACAGACGCAGATACGCAGTATTTT. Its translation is CASGLPPGTDADTQYF.

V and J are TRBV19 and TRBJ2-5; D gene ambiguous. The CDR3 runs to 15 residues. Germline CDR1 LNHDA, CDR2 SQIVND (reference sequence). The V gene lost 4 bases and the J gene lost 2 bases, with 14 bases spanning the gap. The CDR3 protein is CASSTSAEYQETQYF. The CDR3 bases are TGTGCCAGTAGTACAAGCGCAGAATATCAAGAGACCCAGTACTTC.

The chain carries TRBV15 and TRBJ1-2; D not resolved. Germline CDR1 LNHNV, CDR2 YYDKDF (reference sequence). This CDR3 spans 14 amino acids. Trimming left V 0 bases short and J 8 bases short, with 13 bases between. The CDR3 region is CATSRDQVGTGYTF. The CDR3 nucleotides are TGTGCCACCAGCAGAGATCAGGTCGGCACCGGCTACACCTTC.

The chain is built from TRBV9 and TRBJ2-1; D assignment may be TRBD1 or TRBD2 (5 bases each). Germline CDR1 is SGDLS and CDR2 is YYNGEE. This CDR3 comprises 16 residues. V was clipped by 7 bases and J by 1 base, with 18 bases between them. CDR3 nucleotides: TGTGCCAGCGGCGCCCGTCTCGAGGGGTCCTACAATGAGCAGTTCTTC. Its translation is CASGARLEGSYNEQFF.

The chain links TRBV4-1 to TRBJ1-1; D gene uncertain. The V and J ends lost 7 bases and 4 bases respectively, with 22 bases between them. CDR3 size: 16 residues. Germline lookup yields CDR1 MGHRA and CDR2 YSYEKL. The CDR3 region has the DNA TGCGCCAGCACCCATGGGGAGGGCGCCCCAGGCACTGAAGCTTTCTTT. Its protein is CASTHGEGAPGTEAFF.

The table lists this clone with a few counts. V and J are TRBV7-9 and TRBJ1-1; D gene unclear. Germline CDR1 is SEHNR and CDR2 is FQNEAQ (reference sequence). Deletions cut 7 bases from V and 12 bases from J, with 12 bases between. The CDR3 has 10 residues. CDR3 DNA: TGTGCCAGCAAGGGCGTCGGGACTTTCTTT. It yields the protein CASKGVGTFF.

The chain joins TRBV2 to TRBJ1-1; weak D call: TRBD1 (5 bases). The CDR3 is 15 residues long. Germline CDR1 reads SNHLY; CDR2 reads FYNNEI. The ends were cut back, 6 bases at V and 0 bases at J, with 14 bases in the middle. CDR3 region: CASSSQGRLNTEAFF. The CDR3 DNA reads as TGTGCCAGCAGCTCCCAGGGCAGGCTGAACACTGAAGCTTTCTTT. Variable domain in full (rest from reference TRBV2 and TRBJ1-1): EPEVTQTPSHQVTQMGQEVILRCVPISNHLYFYWYRQILGQKVEFLVSFYNNEISEKSEIFDDQFSVERPDGSNFTLKIRSTKLEDSAMYFCASSSQGRLNTEAFFGQGTRLTVV.

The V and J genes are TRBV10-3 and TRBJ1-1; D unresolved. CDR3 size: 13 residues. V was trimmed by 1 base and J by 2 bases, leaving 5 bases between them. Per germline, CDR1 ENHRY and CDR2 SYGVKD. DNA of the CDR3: TGTGCCATCAGTGAGTTTGAAAACACTGAAGCTTTCTTT. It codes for CAISEFENTEAFF.

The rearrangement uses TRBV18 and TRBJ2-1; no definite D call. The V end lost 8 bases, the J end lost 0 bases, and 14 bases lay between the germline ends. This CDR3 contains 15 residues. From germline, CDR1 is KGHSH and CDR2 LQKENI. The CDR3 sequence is CASTFDQSSYNEQFF. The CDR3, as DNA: TGTGCCAGCACCTTTGATCAGAGCTCCTACAATGAGCAGTTCTTC.

The CDR3 spells CASSYRQERTEAFF. Here the CDR3 DNA reads TGTGCCAGCAGCTATAGACAGGAACGGACTGAAGCTTTCTTT. This chain uses TRBV7-9 with TRBJ1-1, with D possibly TRBD1 on 6 matching bases. The CDR3 is made up of 14 amino acids. Germline CDR1 and CDR2: SEHNR and FQNEAQ (reference sequence). The germline V and J ends were trimmed by 4 bases and 5 bases, with 14 bases remaining between them.

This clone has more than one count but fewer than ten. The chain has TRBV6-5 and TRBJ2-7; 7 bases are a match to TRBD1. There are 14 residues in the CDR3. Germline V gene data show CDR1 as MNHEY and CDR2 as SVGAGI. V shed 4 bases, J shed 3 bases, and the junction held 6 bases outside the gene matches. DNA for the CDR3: TGTGCCAGCAGTTCCGAGGGACAGCACTACGAGCAGTACTTC. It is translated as CASSSEGQHYEQYF.

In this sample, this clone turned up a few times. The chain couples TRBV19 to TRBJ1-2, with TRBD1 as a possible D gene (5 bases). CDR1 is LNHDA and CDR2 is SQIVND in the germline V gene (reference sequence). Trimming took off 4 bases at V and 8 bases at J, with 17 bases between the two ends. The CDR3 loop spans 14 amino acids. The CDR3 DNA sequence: TGTGCCAGTAGTACACCACACGGGGGTCGGGGCTACACCTTC. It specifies CASSTPHGGRGYTF. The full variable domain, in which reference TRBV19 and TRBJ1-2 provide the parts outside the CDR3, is DGGITQSPKYLFRKEGQNVTLSCEQNLNHDAMYWYRQDPGQGLRLIYYSQIVNDFQKGDIAEGYSVSREKKESFPLTVTSAQKNPTAFYLCASSTPHGGRGYTFGSGTRLTVV.

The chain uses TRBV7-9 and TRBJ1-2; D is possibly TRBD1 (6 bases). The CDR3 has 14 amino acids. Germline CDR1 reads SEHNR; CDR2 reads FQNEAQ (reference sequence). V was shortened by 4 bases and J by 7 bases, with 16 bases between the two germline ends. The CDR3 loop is CASSSPKQGSGYTF. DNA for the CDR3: TGTGCCAGCAGCTCCCCAAAACAGGGATCTGGCTACACCTTC. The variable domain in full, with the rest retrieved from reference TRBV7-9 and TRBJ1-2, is DTGVSQNPRHKITKRGQNVTFRCDPISEHNRLYWYRQTLGQGPEFLTYFQNEAQLEKSRLLSDRFSAERPKGSFSTLEIQRTEQGDSAMYLCASSSPKQGSGYTFGSGTRLTVV.

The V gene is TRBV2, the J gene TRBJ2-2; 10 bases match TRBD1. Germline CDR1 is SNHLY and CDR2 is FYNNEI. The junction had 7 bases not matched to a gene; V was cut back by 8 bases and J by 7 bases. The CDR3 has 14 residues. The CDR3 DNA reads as TGTGCCAGCGAGGGGACAGGGGTGAGCGGGGAGCTGTTTTTT. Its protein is CASEGTGVSGELFF.

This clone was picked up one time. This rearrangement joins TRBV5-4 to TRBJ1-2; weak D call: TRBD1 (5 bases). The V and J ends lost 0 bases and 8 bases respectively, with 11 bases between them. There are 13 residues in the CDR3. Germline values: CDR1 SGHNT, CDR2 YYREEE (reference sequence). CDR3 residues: CASSLERGGGYTF. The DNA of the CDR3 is TGTGCCAGCAGCTTGGAGAGGGGCGGGGGCTACACCTTC.

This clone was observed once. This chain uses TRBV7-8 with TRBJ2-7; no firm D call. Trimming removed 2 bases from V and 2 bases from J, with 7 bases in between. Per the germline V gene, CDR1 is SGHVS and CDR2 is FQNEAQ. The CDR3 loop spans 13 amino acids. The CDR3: CASSLSTTYEQYV. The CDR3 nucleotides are TGTGCCAGCAGCTTATCGACAACCTACGAGCAGTACGTC.

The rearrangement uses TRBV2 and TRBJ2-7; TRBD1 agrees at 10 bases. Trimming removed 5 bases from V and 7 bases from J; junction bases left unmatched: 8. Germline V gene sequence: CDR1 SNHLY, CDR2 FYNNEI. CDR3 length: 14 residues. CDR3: CASSFRTGGGEQYF. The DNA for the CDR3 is TGTGCCAGCAGTTTCCGGACAGGGGGAGGGGAGCAGTACTTC.

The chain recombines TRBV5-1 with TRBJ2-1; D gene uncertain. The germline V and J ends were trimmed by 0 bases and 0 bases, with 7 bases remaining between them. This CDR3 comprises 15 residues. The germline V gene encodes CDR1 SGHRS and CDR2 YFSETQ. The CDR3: CASSLDFSSYNEQFF. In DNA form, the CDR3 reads TGCGCCAGCAGCTTGGACTTTAGCTCCTACAATGAGCAGTTCTTC.

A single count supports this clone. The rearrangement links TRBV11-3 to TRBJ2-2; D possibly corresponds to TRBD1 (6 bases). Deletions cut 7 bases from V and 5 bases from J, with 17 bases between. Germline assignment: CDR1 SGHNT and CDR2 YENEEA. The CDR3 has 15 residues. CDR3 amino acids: CASKAEAGVTGELFF. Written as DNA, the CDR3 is TGTGCCAGCAAGGCCGAGGCAGGGGTTACCGGGGAGCTGTTTTTT. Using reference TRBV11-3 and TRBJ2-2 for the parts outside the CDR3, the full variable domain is EAGVVQSPRYKIIEKKQPVAFWCNPISGHNTLYWYLQNLGQGPELLIRYENEEAVDDSQLPKDRFSAERLKGVDSTLKIQPAELGDSAVYLCASKAEAGVTGELFFGEGSRLTVL.

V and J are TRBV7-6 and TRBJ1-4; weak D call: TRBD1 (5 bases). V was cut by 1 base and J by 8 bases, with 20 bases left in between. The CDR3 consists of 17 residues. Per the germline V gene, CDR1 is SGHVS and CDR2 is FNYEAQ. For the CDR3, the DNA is TGTGCCAGCAGCTTAGAGTTCGAGGCAGGGCAGATCGAAAAACTGTTTTTT. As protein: CASSLEFEAGQIEKLFF. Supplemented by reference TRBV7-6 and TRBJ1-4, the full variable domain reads GAGVSQSPRYKVTKRGQDVALRCDPISGHVSLYWYRQALGQGPEFLTYFNYEAQQDKSGLPNDRFSAERPEGSISTLTIQRTEQRDSAMYRCASSLEFEAGQIEKLFFGSGTQLSVL.

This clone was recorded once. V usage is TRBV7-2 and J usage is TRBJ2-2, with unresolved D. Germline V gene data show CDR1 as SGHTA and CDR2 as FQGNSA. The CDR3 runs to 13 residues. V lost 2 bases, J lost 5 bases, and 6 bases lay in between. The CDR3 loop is CASSLRETGELFF. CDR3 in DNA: TGTGCCAGCAGCTTACGAGAGACCGGGGAGCTGTTTTTT. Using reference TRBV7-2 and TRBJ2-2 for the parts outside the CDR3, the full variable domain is GAGVSQSPSNKVTEKGKDVELRCDPISGHTALYWYRQSLGQGLEFLIYFQGNSAPDKSGLPSDRFSAERTGGSVSTLTIQRTQQEDSAVYLCASSLRETGELFFGEGSRLTVL.

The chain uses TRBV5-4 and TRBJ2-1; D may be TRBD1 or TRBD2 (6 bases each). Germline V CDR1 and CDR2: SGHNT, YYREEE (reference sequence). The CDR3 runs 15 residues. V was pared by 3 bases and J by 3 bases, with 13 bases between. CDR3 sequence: CASSSKGGNYNEQFF. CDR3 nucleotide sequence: TGTGCCAGCAGCTCGAAGGGGGGCAACTACAATGAGCAGTTCTTC.

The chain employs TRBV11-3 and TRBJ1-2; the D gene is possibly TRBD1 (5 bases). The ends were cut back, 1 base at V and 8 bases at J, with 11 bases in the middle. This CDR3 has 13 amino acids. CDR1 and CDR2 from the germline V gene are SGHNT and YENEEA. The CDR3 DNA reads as TGTGCCAGCAGCTTAGCTGCGGGGGACGGCTACACCTTC. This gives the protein CASSLAAGDGYTF.

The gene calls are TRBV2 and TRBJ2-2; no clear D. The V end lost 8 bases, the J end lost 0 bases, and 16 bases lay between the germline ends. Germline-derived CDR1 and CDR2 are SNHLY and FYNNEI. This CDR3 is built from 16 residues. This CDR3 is CASRPDGTANTGELFF. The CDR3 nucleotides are TGTGCCAGCCGCCCGGACGGTACCGCGAACACCGGGGAGCTGTTTTTT. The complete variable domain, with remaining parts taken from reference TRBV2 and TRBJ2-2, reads EPEVTQTPSHQVTQMGQEVILRCVPISNHLYFYWYRQILGQKVEFLVSFYNNEISEKSEIFDDQFSVERPDGSNFTLKIRSTKLEDSAMYFCASRPDGTANTGELFFGEGSRLTVL.

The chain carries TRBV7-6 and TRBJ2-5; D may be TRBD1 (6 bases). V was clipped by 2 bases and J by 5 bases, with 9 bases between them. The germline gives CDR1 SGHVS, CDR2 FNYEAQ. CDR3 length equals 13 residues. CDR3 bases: TGTGCCAGCAGCTTAATACAGGGTGAGACCCAGTACTTC. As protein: CASSLIQGETQYF.